One sample yielded the 22 T cell receptor beta chains listed below, sequenced in a study of cytomegalovirus exposure and HLA in healthy donors. With 60 Vbeta and 13 Jbeta primers, the PCR was carried out. Sequencing was performed with immunoSEQ multiplex PCR; in TCRdb, only in-frame clones are kept and a portion is missing. Among roughly 99,000 clones listed, 73% were seen once. The material sequenced was PBMCs. These receptors all come from a man aged 30 to 39 in good health and CMV-seronegative.

J is TRBJ2-1 and V is TRBV28; D possibly corresponds to TRBD2 (6 bases). Between the trimmed V and J ends, which lost 5 bases and 2 bases, there was a span of 16 bases. The CDR3 is 16 amino acids. Germline V gene data show CDR1 as MDHEN and CDR2 as SYDVKM. The CDR3 DNA reads as TGTGCCAGCAGTGCCCATAGCGGCGGGGCCTACAATGAGCAGTTCTTC. Its protein product is CASSAHSGGAYNEQFF.

The chain joins TRBV18 to TRBJ2-5, with D perhaps matching TRBD1 (6 bases). The CDR3 sequence is 14 residues long. CDR1 is KGHSH, CDR2 LQKENI, per germline. V was shortened by 5 bases and J by 1 base, with 11 bases between the two germline ends. The CDR3 coding sequence is TGTGCCAGCTCATCTTCGACAGGCCAAGAGACCCAGTACTTC. Translated, it gives CASSSSTGQETQYF.

The gene calls are TRBV7-2 and TRBJ2-2; 11 positions agree with TRBD2. The J segment lost 8 bases and the V segment lost 3 bases, leaving 14 bases of the junction unmatched. This CDR3 has 18 residues. The germline V gene has CDR1 SGHTA and CDR2 FQGNSA. The CDR3 nucleotides read TGTGCCAGCAGCTTCAAGACTAGCGGGGCCTCCAGGATAGGGGAGCTGTTTTTT. It encodes CASSFKTSGASRIGELFF.

V gene TRBV7-3 combines with J gene TRBJ2-5, with 8 bases identical to TRBD2. There are 15 residues in the CDR3. Germline CDR1 reads SGHTA; CDR2 reads FQGTGA. V trimming: 4 bases; J trimming: 2 bases; junction bases outside the gene matches: 6. The DNA of the CDR3 is TGTGCCAGCAGCTCGGTAGCGGGGCCACAAGAGACCCAGTACTTC. Translating gives CASSSVAGPQETQYF.

For the CDR3, the DNA is TGTGCCAGCAAGGAACGGGGGAACACCGGGGAGCTGTTTTTT. This codes for CASKERGNTGELFF. The chain links TRBV28 to TRBJ2-2; possibly TRBD2 for D (5 bases). Germline assignment: CDR1 MDHEN and CDR2 SYDVKM. The CDR3 contains 14 residues. The V and J ends lost 7 bases and 1 base respectively, with 10 bases between them.

This clone was seen more than once but under ten times. V usage is TRBV10-2 and J usage is TRBJ2-1; no firm D call. With 2 bases removed from V and 13 bases from J, the gap between germline ends came to 15 bases. The CDR3 consists of 13 residues. Germline V lookup: CDR1 WSHSY, CDR2 SAAADI. The CDR3 sequence: CASSETTSRPQFF. In DNA form, the CDR3 reads TGCGCCAGCAGTGAGACGACTTCTCGGCCCCAGTTCTTC.

The chain couples TRBV7-9 to TRBJ2-2; D is possibly TRBD2 (5 bases). Germline V gene data show CDR1 as SEHNR and CDR2 as FQNEAQ (reference sequence). V was trimmed by 7 bases and J by 5 bases, leaving 14 bases between them. The CDR3 runs to 14 residues. CDR3: CASTSQTGTGELFF. The DNA of the CDR3 is TGTGCCAGCACCTCCCAGACGGGAACCGGGGAGCTGTTTTTT.

CDR3 bases: TGTGCCAGCAGCTTAGCGGTGGCAGCCTACAATGAGCAGTTCTTC. It is translated as CASSLAVAAYNEQFF. The V call is TRBV7-6, the J call TRBJ2-1, with unresolved D. The CDR3 has 15 amino acids. CDR1 and CDR2 from the germline V gene are SGHVS and FNYEAQ. Trimming stripped 0 bases from V and 2 bases from J, with 8 bases between.

V is TRBV7-9 and J is TRBJ2-2, with D possibly TRBD1 on 5 matching bases. Trimming stripped 1 base from V and 4 bases from J, with 10 bases between. This CDR3 is built from 15 residues. Germline loops: CDR1 SEHNR, CDR2 FQNEAQ (reference sequence). The CDR3 nucleotides are TGTGCCAGCAGCTTAGTTGGCAGGGTCACCGGGGAGCTGTTTTTT. Its translation is CASSLVGRVTGELFF.

The CDR3 is CSVNIGGTGELFF. CDR3 bases: TGCAGCGTTAATATCGGGGGCACCGGGGAGCTGTTTTTT. The chain links TRBV29-1 to TRBJ2-2, with D possibly being TRBD2 (6 bases). Germline assignment: CDR1 SQVTM and CDR2 ANQGSEA. This CDR3 has 13 residues. The ends were cut back, 5 bases at V and 4 bases at J, with 11 bases in the middle.

The sample holds a few counts of this clone. This chain joins TRBV5-4 and TRBJ2-3, with D tentatively TRBD2 (5 bases). The CDR3 consists of 15 residues. V was clipped by 1 base and J by 0 bases, with 9 bases between them. CDR1 is SGHNT, CDR2 YYREEE, per germline (reference sequence). The CDR3 spells CASSLYRGSTDTQYF. The CDR3 region has the DNA TGTGCCAGCAGCTTGTACCGCGGGAGCACAGATACGCAGTATTTT. Full variable domain (outside the CDR3, taken from reference TRBV5-4 and TRBJ2-3): ETGVTQSPTHLIKTRGQQVTLRCSSQSGHNTVSWYQQALGQGPQFIFQYYREEENGRGNFPPRFSGLQFPNYSSELNVNALELDDSALYLCASSLYRGSTDTQYFGPGTRLTVL.

This chain joins TRBV19 and TRBJ1-1; 7 nucleotides line up with TRBD1. CDR1 is LNHDA and CDR2 is SQIVND in the germline V gene (reference sequence). The length of the CDR3 is 15 residues. V was clipped by 3 bases and J by 1 base; unmatched bases: 5. CDR3 residues: CASSITGTANTEAFF. The CDR3, as DNA: TGTGCCAGTAGTATTACCGGGACAGCGAACACTGAAGCTTTCTTT.

This sequence joins TRBV4-2 and TRBJ2-7, with D possibly matching TRBD2 (7 bases). V lost 2 bases and J lost 3, with 14 bases in between. CDR1 and CDR2 (germline): LGHNA, YNFKEQ. This CDR3 has 15 residues. The CDR3 DNA sequence: TGTGCCAGCAGCCAACGAGGGGGAGGGTTCTACGAGCAGTACTTC. Its translation: CASSQRGGGFYEQYF.

Remarks on this clone: Only one base separates this from a far larger clonotype, so it likely reflects a read error. Other nucleotide sequences from this sample produce the same CDR3. The chain combines TRBV10-2 with TRBJ2-7; TRBD1 might be the D (5 bases). CDR1 and CDR2 (germline): WSHSY, SAAADI. The CDR3 extends over 12 amino acids. V was cut by 6 bases and J by 0 bases, with 6 bases left in between. CDR3 DNA: TGCGCCAGCAGAGGGGCCTCCTACGAGCAGTACTTC. This encodes CASRGASYEQYF.

The V gene is TRBV2, the J gene TRBJ1-5, with TRBD1 matching 12 bases. This CDR3 has 17 amino acids. With V trimmed by 6 bases and J by 0 bases, 6 bases remained unmatched. In germline, CDR1 is SNHLY, CDR2 FYNNEI. The CDR3 region is CASSWDRGLYSNQPQHF. The CDR3 nucleotides read TGTGCCAGCAGCTGGGACAGGGGGCTTTATAGCAATCAGCCCCAGCATTTT.

This chain uses TRBV2 with TRBJ1-1; perhaps TRBD1 as D (6 bases). V was cut by 8 bases and J by 0 bases, with 10 bases left in between. Germline V gives CDR1 SNHLY, CDR2 FYNNEI. This CDR3 contains 13 residues. CDR3 region: CASDRQLNTEAFF. The CDR3 DNA is TGTGCCAGCGACAGGCAATTGAACACTGAAGCTTTCTTT. Supplemented by reference TRBV2 and TRBJ1-1, the full variable domain reads EPEVTQTPSHQVTQMGQEVILRCVPISNHLYFYWYRQILGQKVEFLVSFYNNEISEKSEIFDDQFSVERPDGSNFTLKIRSTKLEDSAMYFCASDRQLNTEAFFGQGTRLTVV.

This clone was detected a few times. The chain joins TRBV12-5 to TRBJ1-5, with D perhaps matching TRBD1 (5 bases). V gave up 4 bases and J gave up 2 bases, with 21 bases separating them. Per germline, CDR1 LGHNT and CDR2 FRNRAP. The CDR3 has 18 residues. The CDR3, as DNA: TGTGCTAGTGGTTCCCTCAGGGAGGTAGAGGGCGGCAATCAGCCCCAGCATTTT. This codes for CASGSLREVEGGNQPQHF.

The chain is built from TRBV7-6 and TRBJ2-5; 7 nucleotides align to TRBD2. Germline trimming cut 6 bases from V and 4 bases from J; bases unmatched to any gene: 8. Germline V CDR1 and CDR2: SGHVS, FNYEAQ. The CDR3 runs 14 residues. The CDR3 nucleotides read TGTGCCAGCAGTTTTCTAGCGGACGGAGAGACCCAGTACTTC. It codes for CASSFLADGETQYF.

V and J are TRBV19 and TRBJ1-4; D possibly corresponds to TRBD1 (5 bases). This CDR3 comprises 13 residues. Trimming cost V 6 bases and J 7 bases, with 12 bases left between them. The germline V gene encodes CDR1 LNHDA and CDR2 SQIVND (reference sequence). In DNA form, the CDR3 reads TGTGCCAGTAGCCGGGGGTTCGGTGAAAAACTGTTTTTT. Translating gives CASSRGFGEKLFF. The full variable domain, with the rest looked up from reference TRBV19 and TRBJ1-4, is DGGITQSPKYLFRKEGQNVTLSCEQNLNHDAMYWYRQDPGQGLRLIYYSQIVNDFQKGDIAEGYSVSREKKESFPLTVTSAQKNPTAFYLCASSRGFGEKLFFGSGTQLSVL.

The chain is built from TRBV27 and TRBJ2-7; TRBD1 is a possible D gene (6 bases). The CDR3 extends over 14 amino acids. V shed 5 bases and J shed 4 bases, with 15 bases lying between them. Germline CDR1 reads MNHEY; CDR2 reads SMNVEV (reference sequence). CDR3 sequence reads: CASSPSQTGYEQYF. For the CDR3, the DNA is TGTGCCAGCAGTCCCTCCCAGACAGGATACGAGCAGTACTTC.

J is TRBJ2-1 and V is TRBV6-6; a weak D match, TRBD1 (5 bases). The CDR3 sequence is 13 residues long. The V and J ends lost 0 bases and 9 bases respectively, with 9 bases between them. Germline assignment: CDR1 MNHNY and CDR2 SVGAGI (reference sequence). CDR3: CASSYSNRGEQFF. CDR3 coding DNA: TGTGCCAGCAGTTACTCGAATAGGGGTGAGCAGTTCTTC.

V is TRBV6-1 and J is TRBJ1-4, with D possibly matching TRBD1 (5 bases). The V end lost 4 bases, the J end lost 2 bases, and 20 bases lay between the germline ends. This CDR3 region has 18 residues. Germline CDR1 is MNHNS and CDR2 is SASEGT. CDR3 nucleotide sequence: TGTGCCAGCAGTGCCTCAAAAGACAGACGTCCGACTAATGAAAAACTGTTTTTT. Translation gives CASSASKDRRPTNEKLFF.